The 32 T cell receptor beta chains in this list originate from one sample, sequenced in a study of cytotoxic CD8 clonotypes in ibrutinib-treated CLL. The protocol was immunoSEQ multiplex PCR, while the TCRdb copy is restricted to in-frame clones and leaves out a portion. The sample yields 200,000 to 250,000 clones, 60% to 75% seen once. This material consisted of PBMCs, taken after 24 months of ibrutinib treatment. These receptors all come from a human donor with chronic lymphocytic leukemia.

This clone was detected only once. This chain joins TRBV12-5 and TRBJ2-3; D is unresolved. The V end was cut by 7 bases, the J end by 2 bases, with 10 bases between. The CDR3 loop spans 13 amino acids. Germline-derived CDR1 and CDR2 are LGHNT and FRNRAP. Written as DNA, the CDR3 is TGTGCTAGTGCGCCGCCAAACACAGATACGCAGTATTTT. This encodes CASAPPNTDTQYF.

The V and J genes are TRBV7-8 and TRBJ1-1, with D possibly being TRBD1 (5 bases). The CDR3 has 16 residues. Germline CDR1 and CDR2: SGHVS and FQNEAQ. Trimming left V 5 bases short and J 0 bases short, with 16 bases between. This CDR3 is CASSPTSGGVNTEAFF. In DNA, the CDR3 is TGTGCCAGCAGCCCCACCAGTGGGGGGGTGAACACTGAAGCTTTCTTT.

The CDR3 region has the DNA TGTGCCAGCAGTCAACCCGGGAGGTTCAAGGAGACCCAGTACTTC. Its protein product is CASSQPGRFKETQYF. The V call is TRBV25-1, the J call TRBJ2-5; 7 bases align to TRBD2. The germline V gene has CDR1 MGHDK and CDR2 SYGVNS. V trimming: 5 bases; J trimming: 5 bases; junction bases outside the gene matches: 11. This CDR3 is 15 amino acids long.

This chain links TRBV7-8 with TRBJ2-7; 7 bases are a match to TRBD1. V dropped 7 bases and J dropped 5; count of bases not matched to a gene: 8. CDR3 length: 13 amino acids. From germline, CDR1 is SGHVS and CDR2 FQNEAQ. CDR3: CASNLGGSNEQYF. CDR3 DNA sequence: TGTGCCAGCAACCTAGGGGGCTCTAACGAGCAGTACTTC.

The gene calls are TRBV6-5 and TRBJ1-1; no definite D call. The CDR3 contains 14 residues. The germline V gene has CDR1 MNHEY and CDR2 SVGAGI. Deletions cut 0 bases from V and 5 bases from J, with 10 bases between. CDR3 region: CASSYSRGLTEAFF. The CDR3 nucleotides are TGTGCCAGCAGTTACTCGAGAGGGTTAACTGAAGCTTTCTTT.

DNA for the CDR3: TGTGCCAGCAGCTTAAGTGGGTATGAGCAGTACTTC. This encodes CASSLSGYEQYF. The chain is built from TRBV7-3 and TRBJ2-7; D unresolved. V was pared by 1 base and J by 7 bases, with 8 bases between. Germline V gives CDR1 SGHTA, CDR2 FQGTGA. The CDR3 sequence is 12 residues long.

This clone was seen a handful of times. Here the CDR3 reads CASSLGAGRTTDEQFF. CDR3 nucleotide sequence: TGTGCCAGCAGCTTAGGGGCCGGGAGGACCACCGATGAGCAGTTCTTC. The chain is built from TRBV11-3 and TRBJ2-1; TRBD2 aligns across 7 bases. CDR3 length: 16 amino acids. Trimming removed 1 base from V and 8 bases from J; junction bases left unmatched: 11. Looked up from germline, CDR1 is SGHNT and CDR2 is YENEEA. Complete variable domain (other parts from reference TRBV11-3 and TRBJ2-1): EAGVVQSPRYKIIEKKQPVAFWCNPISGHNTLYWYLQNLGQGPELLIRYENEEAVDDSQLPKDRFSAERLKGVDSTLKIQPAELGDSAVYLCASSLGAGRTTDEQFFGPGTRLTVL.

The V and J genes are TRBV29-1 and TRBJ2-3, with TRBD1 matching 7 bases. J lost 2 bases, V lost 4 bases, and 12 bases had no gene match. The CDR3 runs 16 residues. The germline V gene encodes CDR1 SQVTM and CDR2 ANQGSEA. The CDR3 coding sequence is TGCAGCGTTGCTTCCGGGACAGATTTTATCACAGATACGCAGTATTTT. This gives the protein CSVASGTDFITDTQYF.

The chain's CDR3 is CSVGWGKGGYTF. The CDR3, as DNA: TGCAGCGTTGGATGGGGGAAGGGTGGCTACACCTTC. V gene TRBV29-1 combines with J gene TRBJ1-2; tentative D call: TRBD1 (5 bases). Germline lookup yields CDR1 SQVTM and CDR2 ANQGSEA. Trimming removed 4 bases from V and 7 bases from J, with 13 bases in between. This CDR3 has 12 residues.

The J gene is TRBJ2-7, the V gene TRBV27, with a possible D match to TRBD2 (5 bases). Looked up from germline, CDR1 is MNHEY and CDR2 is SMNVEV (reference sequence). V lost 4 bases and J lost 0, with 10 bases in between. This CDR3 contains 14 residues. The CDR3, as DNA: TGTGCCAGCAGTTGGGGAGCGGACTCCTACGAGCAGTACTTC. Protein: CASSWGADSYEQYF.

The chain joins TRBV7-6 to TRBJ2-7; 9 positions agree with TRBD1. The CDR3 loop spans 15 amino acids. Germline V gene sequence: CDR1 SGHVS, CDR2 FNYEAQ. Germline trimming cut 4 bases from V and 3 bases from J; bases unmatched to any gene: 7. CDR3 sequence (DNA): TGTGCCAGCAGCTCCGAGGGGACAGGGAGCTACGAGCAGTACTTC. Translated: CASSSEGTGSYEQYF.

The V and J genes are TRBV18 and TRBJ1-1; 8 nucleotides agree with TRBD1. The CDR3 contains 13 residues. Germline V gene sequence: CDR1 KGHSH, CDR2 LQKENI. Losses at the gene ends were 3 bases for V and 7 bases for J; bases not matched to a gene: 4. CDR3 sequence: CASSPGQEFEAFF. In DNA form, the CDR3 reads TGTGCCAGCTCACCGGGACAGGAATTTGAAGCTTTCTTT.

This clone was observed a few times. V usage is TRBV7-2 and J usage is TRBJ2-5; 9 nucleotides align to TRBD2. The CDR3 loop spans 15 amino acids. The V gene's germline CDR1 is SGHTA and CDR2 FQGNSA. V lost 5 bases and J lost 5; bases outside the gene matches: 9. CDR3 DNA: TGTGCCAGCAGCCGCGCGGGAGGGCAGGCGGAGACCCAGTACTTC. Translated: CASSRAGGQAETQYF.

This sequence joins TRBV27 and TRBJ1-5; D unresolved. Trimming cost V 3 bases and J 4 bases, with 4 bases left between them. Germline CDR1 reads MNHEY; CDR2 reads SMNVEV (reference sequence). The CDR3 contains 12 residues. The CDR3 here is CASSFPNQPQHF. CDR3 coding DNA: TGTGCCAGCAGTTTCCCTAATCAGCCCCAGCATTTT.

This clone was seen a single time. The genes are TRBV9 and TRBJ1-1; no clear D gene. Germline CDR1 and CDR2: SGDLS and YYNGEE. Trimming took off 4 bases at V and 4 bases at J, with 14 bases between the two ends. The CDR3 spans 14 residues. CDR3 region: CASSPVRGGTEAFF. The CDR3, as DNA: TGTGCCAGCAGCCCAGTACGGGGTGGCACTGAAGCTTTCTTT.

V and J are TRBV6-5 and TRBJ2-5; 7 nucleotides align to TRBD1. This CDR3 is built from 15 residues. The V gene end was trimmed by 4 bases and the J gene end by 5 bases; junction bases not matched to a gene: 10. Per germline, CDR1 MNHEY and CDR2 SVGAGI. DNA for the CDR3: TGTGCCAGCAGTTCAGGGACAGAGCCGTGGGAGACCCAGTACTTC. It is translated as CASSSGTEPWETQYF.

This chain joins TRBV7-8 and TRBJ1-4; 7 positions match TRBD1. J was trimmed by 3 bases and V by 6 bases; bases with no gene match: 10. This CDR3 has 16 residues. Germline V CDR1 and CDR2: SGHVS, FQNEAQ. The CDR3 reads CASRNSRQGSNEKLFF. CDR3 in DNA: TGTGCCAGCAGAAATTCCCGACAGGGCTCTAATGAAAAACTGTTTTTT.

The chain joins TRBV7-3 to TRBJ2-7, with a weak D call TRBD2 (6 bases). The CDR3 loop spans 15 amino acids. V was shortened by 1 base and J by 5 bases, with 15 bases between the two germline ends. CDR1 and CDR2 (germline): SGHTA, FQGTGA. CDR3 nucleotides: TGTGCCAGCAGCTTAAGCGGGTCCTGGGGGGACGAGCAGTACTTC. Amino acid sequence: CASSLSGSWGDEQYF.

The chain carries TRBV7-9 and TRBJ2-2, with D possibly TRBD1 on 6 matching bases. Trimming stripped 5 bases from V and 7 bases from J, with 14 bases between. Germline V CDR1 and CDR2: SEHNR, FQNEAQ (reference sequence). The CDR3 spans 14 residues. The CDR3 spells CASSPPGERGELFF. CDR3 in DNA: TGTGCCAGCAGCCCCCCAGGGGAACGCGGGGAGCTGTTTTTT.

The chain joins TRBV5-4 to TRBJ1-3; no reliable D call. Germline V CDR1 and CDR2: SGHNT, YYREEE (reference sequence). V dropped 0 bases and J dropped 4 bases, with 5 bases sitting between them. This CDR3 spans 13 amino acids. DNA for the CDR3: TGTGCCAGCAGCTTGGACGGGGGAAACACCATATATTTT. Its translation is CASSLDGGNTIYF.

This chain links TRBV19 with TRBJ1-1; D is unresolved. This CDR3 is built from 17 residues. The V gene's germline CDR1 is LNHDA and CDR2 SQIVND (reference sequence). V was cut by 3 bases and J by 0 bases, with 17 bases left in between. Here the CDR3 DNA reads TGTGCCAGTAGTATTGAGGGTAATAAAAGGGTGAACACTGAAGCTTTCTTT. It is translated as CASSIEGNKRVNTEAFF.

This rearrangement joins TRBV6-5 to TRBJ2-5; unclear D gene. The CDR3 runs to 11 residues. Germline CDR1 and CDR2: MNHEY and SVGAGI. V dropped 6 bases and J dropped 3 bases, with 5 bases sitting between them. CDR3: CASSQKETQYF. Here the CDR3 DNA reads TGTGCCAGCAGCCAGAAAGAGACCCAGTACTTC.

The rearrangement uses TRBV5-1 and TRBJ1-1; D remains ambiguous. Per the germline V gene, CDR1 is SGHRS and CDR2 is YFSETQ. This CDR3 region has 14 residues. Trimming took off 0 bases at V and 6 bases at J, with 12 bases between the two ends. The CDR3 sequence: CASSLARGGAEAFF. CDR3 bases: TGCGCCAGCAGCTTGGCGCGGGGTGGAGCTGAAGCTTTCTTT. The variable domain in full, with the rest retrieved from reference TRBV5-1 and TRBJ1-1, is KAGVTQTPRYLIKTRGQQVTLSCSPISGHRSVSWYQQTPGQGLQFLFEYFSETQRNKGNFPGRFSGRQFSNSRSEMNVSTLELGDSALYLCASSLARGGAEAFFGQGTRLTVV.

The chain carries TRBV7-3 and TRBJ2-2; 7 bases fit TRBD2. Germline V lookup: CDR1 SGHTA, CDR2 FQGTGA. With V trimmed by 1 base and J by 1 base, 3 bases remained unmatched. The CDR3 sequence is 16 residues long. CDR3 nucleotide sequence: TGTGCCAGCAGCTTAAGCGGGAGAAAGAACACCGGGGAGCTGTTTTTT. Encoded protein: CASSLSGRKNTGELFF.

For the CDR3, the DNA is TGTGCCAGCTCACCTGAGGCAGGGGGCAATCAGCCCCAGCATTTT. It translates to CASSPEAGGNQPQHF. The chain uses TRBV18 and TRBJ1-5; tentative D call: TRBD1 (6 bases). Germline V gene data show CDR1 as KGHSH and CDR2 as LQKENI. This CDR3 spans 15 amino acids. The V end was cut by 3 bases, the J end by 2 bases, with 11 bases between.

The chain recombines TRBV6-1 with TRBJ1-5; D gene unclear. Trimming pared 6 bases from V and 5 bases from J, leaving 14 bases between. The CDR3 loop spans 14 amino acids. CDR1 and CDR2 (germline): MNHNS, SASEGT. The CDR3 coding sequence is TGTGCCAGCAGCGTGAGATTGTGGCATCAGCCCCAGCATTTT. It translates to CASSVRLWHQPQHF.

The CDR3 reads CASSYSGQTGVAEAFF. The DNA of the CDR3 is TGTGCCAGCAGTTACTCGGGACAGACAGGGGTGGCTGAAGCTTTCTTT. This chain connects TRBV6-6 to TRBJ1-1; 8 nucleotides line up with TRBD1. This CDR3 region has 16 residues. V was clipped by 0 bases and J by 6 bases; unmatched bases: 9. Germline V gene data show CDR1 as MNHNY and CDR2 as SVGAGI (reference sequence).

This chain joins TRBV7-9 and TRBJ2-7, with 10 bases matching TRBD1. The CDR3 is 14 residues long. The germline V gene encodes CDR1 SEHNR and CDR2 FQNEAQ (reference sequence). Trimming removed 4 bases from V and 3 bases from J; junction bases left unmatched: 3. The CDR3 loop reads CASSYRDRGYEQYF. The CDR3 DNA reads TGTGCCAGCAGCTACCGGGACAGGGGCTACGAGCAGTACTTC.

The chain uses TRBV19 and TRBJ1-5; D unclear. Trimming stripped 3 bases from V and 0 bases from J, with 12 bases between. The CDR3 is 16 amino acids. Germline-derived CDR1 and CDR2 are LNHDA and SQIVND (reference sequence). The CDR3 protein is CASSMSGSYSNQPQHF. In DNA, the CDR3 is TGTGCCAGTAGTATGTCCGGGAGCTATAGCAATCAGCCCCAGCATTTT.

This clone was seen a handful of times. V usage is TRBV29-1 and J usage is TRBJ1-1; unclear D gene. Germline lookup yields CDR1 SQVTM and CDR2 ANQGSEA. Between the trimmed V and J ends, which lost 4 bases and 5 bases, there was a span of 14 bases. This CDR3 is built from 13 residues. The chain's CDR3 is CSVVRLDGTEAFF. CDR3 coding DNA: TGCAGCGTTGTAAGGTTGGACGGAACTGAAGCTTTCTTT.

This clone appeared once. The chain joins TRBV29-1 to TRBJ2-7, with D maybe TRBD2 (7 bases). This CDR3 spans 12 amino acids. Germline-derived CDR1 and CDR2 are SQVTM and ANQGSEA. Deletions cut 5 bases from V and 5 bases from J, with 13 bases between. The CDR3 sequence: CSVSEGGDEQYF. The CDR3 DNA reads TGCAGCGTTTCTGAGGGGGGGGACGAGCAGTACTTC.

The CDR3 coding sequence is TGTGCCAGCAGCTTAGGGGTTAACCGGGATGCTTTCTTT. This encodes CASSLGVNRDAFF. V is TRBV7-2 and J is TRBJ1-1; D ambiguous. Trimming removed 1 base from V and 11 bases from J, with 14 bases in between. This CDR3 has 13 amino acids. Per germline, CDR1 SGHTA and CDR2 FQGNSA.